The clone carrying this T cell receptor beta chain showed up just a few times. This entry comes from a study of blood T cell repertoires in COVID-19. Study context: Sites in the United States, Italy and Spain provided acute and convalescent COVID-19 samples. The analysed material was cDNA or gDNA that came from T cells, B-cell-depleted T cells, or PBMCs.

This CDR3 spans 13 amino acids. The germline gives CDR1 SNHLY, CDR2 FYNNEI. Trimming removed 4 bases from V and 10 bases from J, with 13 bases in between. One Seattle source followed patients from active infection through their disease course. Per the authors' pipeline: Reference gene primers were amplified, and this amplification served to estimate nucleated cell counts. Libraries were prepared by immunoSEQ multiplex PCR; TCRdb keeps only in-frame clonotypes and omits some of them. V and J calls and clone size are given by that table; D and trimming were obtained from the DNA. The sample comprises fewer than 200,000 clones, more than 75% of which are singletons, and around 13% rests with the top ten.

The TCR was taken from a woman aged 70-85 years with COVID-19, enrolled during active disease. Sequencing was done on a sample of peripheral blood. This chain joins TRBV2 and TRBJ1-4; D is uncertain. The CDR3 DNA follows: TGTGCCAGCAGTGTAGAGGGAAAGGGAAAACTGTTTTTT. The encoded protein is CASSVEGKGKLFF.